These 9 T cell receptor beta chains were sequenced from one sample in a study of tissue T cells after allogeneic stem cell transplantation. Clones were read by immunoSEQ multiplex PCR, and TCRdb kept only the in-frame ones, dropping some. There are approximately 30,000 clones in the sample; 85% occur only once, and less than 4% lies in the top ten. Source: blood, taken before transplantation. These receptors all stem from a woman aged 18-49 years who later had graft-versus-host disease after an allogeneic stem cell transplant.

J is TRBJ2-1 and V is TRBV5-5; D ambiguous. V was pared by 1 base and J by 7 bases, with 6 bases between. This CDR3 region has 12 residues. Germline V gene lookup returns CDR1 SGHKS and CDR2 YYEKEE (reference sequence). Written as DNA, the CDR3 is TGTGCCAGCAGCTTGTCCTGGAATGAGCAGTTCTTC. Amino acids: CASSLSWNEQFF. The variable domain in full, completed from reference TRBV5-5 and TRBJ2-1, reads DAGVTQSPTHLIKTRGQQVTLRCSPISGHKSVSWYQQVLGQGPQFIFQYYEKEERGRGNFPDRFSARQFPNYSSELNVNALLLGDSALYLCASSLSWNEQFFGPGTRLTVL.

V usage is TRBV12-3 or TRBV12-4 and J usage is TRBJ1-2; possibly TRBD1 for D (5 bases). This CDR3 contains 13 residues. The V end was cut by 2 bases, the J end by 2 bases, with 6 bases between. This chain's CDR3 is CASSLNRNYGYTF. The CDR3 nucleotides read TGTGCCAGCAGTTTAAACAGGAACTATGGCTACACCTTC.

The chain couples TRBV5-5 to TRBJ1-1; 8 bases align to TRBD1. V gave up 4 bases and J gave up 1 base; unmatched junction bases: 6. Germline V gene sequence: CDR1 SGHKS, CDR2 YYEKEE (reference sequence). This CDR3 has 15 amino acids. Written as DNA, the CDR3 is TGTGCCAGCAGCCTAAACAGGGGGAGGAACACTGAAGCTTTCTTT. It yields the protein CASSLNRGRNTEAFF.

The chain uses TRBV6-2 or TRBV6-3 and TRBJ2-3, with TRBD2 matching over 9 bases. The CDR3 covers 16 residues. Per germline, CDR1 MNHEY and CDR2 SVGEGT. Trimming cost V 4 bases and J 1 base; bases outside gene matches: 6. The CDR3 reads CASSLVAGAGTDTQYF. CDR3 coding DNA: TGTGCCAGCAGTTTGGTAGCGGGGGCCGGCACAGATACGCAGTATTTT.

The chain has TRBV5-6 and TRBJ2-2; no firm D call. Trimming took off 0 bases at V and 6 bases at J, with 12 bases between the two ends. Germline loops: CDR1 SGHDT, CDR2 YYEEEE. The CDR3 extends over 15 amino acids. CDR3 DNA: TGTGCCAGCAGCTTGGAATTTGCGGATCCCGGGGAGCTGTTTTTT. Its translation is CASSLEFADPGELFF.

This chain uses TRBV11-2 with TRBJ2-7; D ambiguous. Trimming left V 0 bases short and J 7 bases short, with 7 bases between. The CDR3 runs to 12 residues. The germline V gene has CDR1 SGHAT and CDR2 FQNNGV. CDR3 residues: CASSLDLGEQYF. The CDR3 bases are TGTGCCAGCAGCTTAGATTTAGGGGAGCAGTACTTC.

This clone appeared once. The chain has TRBV28 and TRBJ1-1; a weak D match, TRBD1 (5 bases). Germline V gene data show CDR1 as MDHEN and CDR2 as SYDVKM. Trimming stripped 7 bases from V and 4 bases from J, with 19 bases between. CDR3 length: 15 amino acids. The CDR3 here is CASNGRSLGVTEAFF. DNA for the CDR3: TGTGCCAGCAATGGCCGTTCGCTGGGGGTCACTGAAGCTTTCTTT. Together with reference TRBV28 and TRBJ1-1, the CDR3 gives the full variable domain: DVKVTQSSRYLVKRTGEKVFLECVQDMDHENMFWYRQDPGLGLRLIYFSYDVKMKEKGDIPEGYSVSREKKERFSLILESASTNQTSMYLCASNGRSLGVTEAFFGQGTRLTVV.

The CDR3 loop reads CASSYDRAGNTEAFF. In nucleotides, the CDR3 is TGTGCCAGCAGTTACGACCGGGCGGGGAACACTGAAGCTTTCTTT. This chain joins TRBV6-5 and TRBJ1-1; D uncertain. Germline V gives CDR1 MNHEY, CDR2 SVGAGI. The CDR3 is made up of 15 amino acids. V lost 2 bases and J 1 base, leaving 11 bases between the germline ends.

This clone was counted only a few times. This chain links TRBV5-5 with TRBJ2-7; D is perhaps TRBD1 (5 bases). The CDR3 contains 16 residues. The V gene's germline CDR1 is SGHKS and CDR2 YYEKEE (reference sequence). Trimming left V 1 base short and J 2 bases short, with 16 bases between. CDR3 sequence reads: CASSLSFVDKTYEQYF. In DNA form, the CDR3 reads TGTGCCAGCAGCTTGTCATTCGTGGACAAGACCTACGAGCAGTACTTC.